The 30 T cell receptor beta chains given below trace back to one sample, sequenced in a study of early T cells in non-severe SARS-CoV-2 infection. TCRdb called the 5' RACE reads again in MiXCR, with one record for every CDR3 protein. The sample carries over 50,000 distinct CDR3 sequences, roughly 8.2% recorded once. Specimen: whole blood, collected at baseline. The receptors derive from an adult who was a healthcare worker with PCR-confirmed SARS-CoV-2 infection or an uninfected control (not recorded which).

This clonotype has a count of ten or more. This chain connects TRBV12-3 or TRBV12-4 to TRBJ1-1, with a weak D call TRBD1 (6 bases). V was clipped by 8 bases and J by 4 bases, with 26 bases between them. CDR3 length: 17 residues. The CDR3 region has the DNA TGTGCCAGCGATACCGGGACACCGAGCAGTATGGGCACTGAAGCTTTCTTT. The encoded protein is CASDTGTPSSMGTEAFF.

There are a few counts of this clonotype. The CDR3: CASSERTSGMNEQFF. CDR3 in DNA: TGTGCCAGCAGCGAAAGGACTAGCGGGATGAATGAGCAGTTCTTC. This chain joins TRBV9 and TRBJ2-1; 12 nucleotides agree with TRBD2. V dropped 3 bases and J dropped 7; count of bases not matched to a gene: 5. Germline values: CDR1 SGDLS, CDR2 YYNGEE. CDR3 length equals 15 residues.

The sample holds a few counts of this clonotype. This chain connects TRBV10-2 to TRBJ2-7; 7 bases align to TRBD1. Trimming took 7 bases from V and 5 from J; bases not matched to a gene: 14. Germline V CDR1 and CDR2: WSHSY, SAAADI. The CDR3 is made up of 15 amino acids. CDR3 sequence: CASNPTGLSTHEQYF. CDR3 sequence (DNA): TGCGCCAGCAATCCGACAGGGTTAAGTACCCACGAGCAGTACTTC.

The chain joins TRBV6-5 to TRBJ2-7; 8 positions match TRBD1. Trimming removed 9 bases from V and 9 bases from J; junction bases left unmatched: 4. The CDR3 sequence is 10 residues long. Germline V gene data show CDR1 as MNHEY and CDR2 as SVGAGI. CDR3 nucleotide sequence: TGTGCCAGTGGACAGGGATCGCAGTACTTC. Protein product: CASGQGSQYF.

This clonotype was seen a few times. The rearrangement links TRBV12-3 or TRBV12-4 to TRBJ2-7, with a possible D match to TRBD2 (6 bases). V was clipped by 1 base and J by 5 bases, with 12 bases between them. This CDR3 is 14 amino acids long. CDR3 nucleotide sequence: TGTGCCAGCAGTTTAGTATCGGGAGTCCACGAGCAGTACTTC. It encodes CASSLVSGVHEQYF.

This clonotype was seen only a few times. The chain has TRBV4-3 and TRBJ1-4; 7 nucleotides match TRBD1. The V segment lost 1 base and the J segment 8 bases; nucleotides outside the gene matches: 4. In germline, CDR1 is LGHNA, CDR2 YSLEER. The CDR3 is 14 amino acids. CDR3 sequence reads: CASSQVRGREKLFF. The CDR3 DNA sequence: TGCGCCAGCAGCCAAGTTAGGGGGCGCGAAAAACTGTTTTTT.

This clonotype was seen repeatedly, ten times or more. The chain carries TRBV7-8 and TRBJ1-3; a weak D match, TRBD1 (6 bases). Germline CDR1 SGHVS, CDR2 FQNEAQ. The V gene lost 1 base and the J gene lost 3 bases, with 16 bases spanning the gap. The CDR3 covers 17 residues. CDR3 loop: CASSLVDPGADGNTIYF. The CDR3 DNA is TGTGCCAGCAGCTTAGTCGATCCGGGGGCGGATGGAAACACCATATATTTT.

This clonotype was counted at least ten times. The chain is built from TRBV2 and TRBJ2-3; D may be TRBD2 (6 bases). Germline V CDR1 and CDR2: SNHLY, FYNNEI. The CDR3 length is 14 residues. V lost 6 bases and J 2 bases, leaving 12 bases between the germline ends. The CDR3 region has the DNA TGTGCCAGCAGATCGACTAGGGACACAGATACGCAGTATTTT. It codes for CASRSTRDTDTQYF.

This clonotype occurred many times. The V call is TRBV5-6, the J call TRBJ2-1; 8 nucleotides align to TRBD2. CDR3 length: 17 amino acids. Germline loops: CDR1 SGHDT, CDR2 YYEEEE. Germline trimming cut 1 base from V and 1 base from J; bases unmatched to any gene: 7. The CDR3 spells CASSLKWRGASYNEQFF. The CDR3, as DNA: TGTGCCAGCAGCTTGAAGTGGCGGGGGGCTTCCTACAATGAGCAGTTCTTC. The whole variable domain, remainder taken from reference TRBV5-6 and TRBJ2-1, is DAGVTQSPTHLIKTRGQQVTLRCSPKSGHDTVSWYQQALGQGPQFIFQYYEEEERQRGNFPDRFSGHQFPNYSSELNVNALLLGDSALYLCASSLKWRGASYNEQFFGPGTRLTVL.

This clonotype was detected ten times or more. V gene TRBV3-1 combines with J gene TRBJ2-7; D is ambiguous. V was shortened by 1 base and J by 3 bases, with 4 bases between the two germline ends. CDR3 length: 12 amino acids. The germline V gene encodes CDR1 LGHDT and CDR2 YNNKEL (reference sequence). Here the CDR3 DNA reads TGTGCCAGCAGCCAAGTTTTCTACGAGCAGTACTTC. Protein product: CASSQVFYEQYF.

This clonotype came up a few times. The J gene is TRBJ1-5, the V gene TRBV2, with D perhaps matching TRBD1 (5 bases). V was pared by 2 bases and J by 4 bases, with 9 bases between. This CDR3 spans 14 amino acids. Germline CDR1 is SNHLY and CDR2 is FYNNEI. DNA of the CDR3: TGTGCCAGCAGTGAACGTGCAGGGAATCAGCCCCAGCATTTT. Translated, it gives CASSERAGNQPQHF. The complete variable domain, with remaining parts taken from reference TRBV2 and TRBJ1-5, reads EPEVTQTPSHQVTQMGQEVILRCVPISNHLYFYWYRQILGQKVEFLVSFYNNEISEKSEIFDDQFSVERPDGSNFTLKIRSTKLEDSAMYFCASSERAGNQPQHFGDGTRLSIL.

The rearrangement links TRBV27 to TRBJ2-7; D unresolved. This CDR3 contains 14 residues. Trimming pared 4 bases from V and 1 base from J, leaving 11 bases between. The germline V gene has CDR1 MNHEY and CDR2 SMNVEV (reference sequence). The CDR3 bases are TGTGCCAGCAGTTATTCCCCGGAGTCCTACGAGCAGTACTTC. As protein: CASSYSPESYEQYF.

This clonotype appeared many times. V usage is TRBV12-3 or TRBV12-4 and J usage is TRBJ2-5; no firm D call. The CDR3 is 13 amino acids. V lost 2 bases to trimming and J lost 1 base, with 5 bases between them. The CDR3 here is CASSLRGQETQYF. The DNA for the CDR3 is TGTGCCAGCAGTTTACGCGGCCAAGAGACCCAGTACTTC.

Many counts were recorded for this clonotype. The chain uses TRBV28 and TRBJ2-7, with D possibly TRBD1 on 6 matching bases. Germline lookup yields CDR1 MDHEN and CDR2 SYDVKM. V lost 3 bases to trimming and J lost 2 bases, with 17 bases between them. The CDR3 is 16 amino acids. The CDR3 loop reads CASSFTTGGKTYEQYF. The CDR3 region has the DNA TGTGCCAGCAGTTTTACGACAGGAGGAAAAACCTACGAGCAGTACTTC.

This clonotype showed up just a few times. The chain carries TRBV5-4 and TRBJ2-2, with 10 bases lining up with TRBD1. V shed 4 bases, J shed 4 bases, and the junction held 7 bases outside the gene matches. Germline CDR1 is SGHNT and CDR2 is YYREEE (reference sequence). CDR3 size: 16 residues. The CDR3 coding sequence is TGTGCCAGCAGCCGGAGGACAGGGGGTGTCACCGGGGAGCTGTTTTTT. It specifies CASSRRTGGVTGELFF.

This chain joins TRBV6-2 or TRBV6-3 and TRBJ2-7; D possibly corresponds to TRBD2 (5 bases). CDR1 is MNHEY, CDR2 SVGEGT, per germline. V lost 8 bases, J lost 3 bases, and 8 bases lay in between. This CDR3 has 11 amino acids. The CDR3 sequence is CASRGIYEQYF. CDR3 nucleotides: TGTGCCAGCCGGGGTATCTACGAGCAGTACTTC.

CDR3 sequence (DNA): TGTGCCAGCAGCTTAGCCGGGACTAGTAGGAATGAGCAGTTCTTC. Its translation: CASSLAGTSRNEQFF. The rearrangement uses TRBV11-3 and TRBJ2-1; 8 nucleotides align to TRBD2. The CDR3 has 15 amino acids. V lost 1 base to trimming and J lost 7 bases; unmatched junction nucleotides: 6. Germline CDR1 and CDR2: SGHNT and YENEEA.

There are many counts of this clonotype. The genes are TRBV29-1 and TRBJ2-1, with D perhaps TRBD2 (6 bases). Germline V gene lookup returns CDR1 SQVTM and CDR2 ANQGSEA. The ends were cut back, 4 bases at V and 6 bases at J, with 7 bases in the middle. This CDR3 spans 11 amino acids. CDR3 sequence (DNA): TGCAGCGTTGCCGGGGGCAATGAGCAGTTCTTC. Its translation is CSVAGGNEQFF.

In its sample, this clonotype was seen a few times. This chain joins TRBV3-1 and TRBJ1-1; the match to TRBD1 covers 8 bases. There are 16 residues in the CDR3. With V trimmed by 0 bases and J by 4 bases, 7 bases remained unmatched. The germline CDR1 and CDR2 sequences are LGHDT and YNNKEL (reference sequence). The CDR3, as DNA: TGTGCCAGCAGCCAAGACCTGTTGACAGGGGTCACTGAAGCTTTCTTT. It is translated as CASSQDLLTGVTEAFF.

The table lists this clonotype with a few counts. The CDR3 is CASRGVYTGELFF. CDR3 nucleotide sequence: TGTGCCAGCAGGGGGGTTTACACCGGGGAGCTGTTTTTT. The V and J genes are TRBV28 and TRBJ2-2; perhaps D is TRBD1 or TRBD2 (5 bases each). Trimming stripped 6 bases from V and 3 bases from J, with 8 bases between. The CDR3 has 13 residues. Germline loops: CDR1 MDHEN, CDR2 SYDVKM.

This clonotype was detected many times. The V gene is TRBV7-3, the J gene TRBJ2-1; D is possibly TRBD2 (7 bases). The CDR3 is made up of 15 amino acids. Between the trimmed V and J ends, which lost 5 bases and 3 bases, there was a span of 14 bases. The V gene's germline CDR1 is SGHTA and CDR2 FQGTGA. The CDR3: CASSMLGGHYNEQFF. CDR3 sequence (DNA): TGTGCCAGCAGCATGTTGGGGGGGCACTACAATGAGCAGTTCTTC.

This clonotype was seen repeatedly, ten times or more. Its ends do not fully match the called genes, so a read error is possible. V gene TRBV7-3 combines with J gene TRBJ2-2; 13 positions agree with TRBD2. The CDR3 contains 15 residues. Looked up from germline, CDR1 is SGHTA and CDR2 is FQGTGA. The CDR3 bases are TGTGCCAGCAGCTGGACTAGCGGGAGCACCCGGGAGCTGTTTTTT. Protein: CASSWTSGSTRELFF.

Only a few counts were recorded for this clonotype. The rearrangement joins TRBV5-6 to TRBJ1-2, with D tentatively TRBD1 (6 bases). Germline V gives CDR1 SGHDT, CDR2 YYEEEE. The CDR3 runs to 14 residues. V lost 2 bases and J lost 4, with 12 bases in between. The CDR3, as DNA: TGTGCCAGCAGCTTAGGACAGCAGATCTATGGCTACACCTTC. Translated: CASSLGQQIYGYTF.

The V call is TRBV2, the J call TRBJ2-7; no clear D gene. Trimming left V 5 bases short and J 3 bases short, with 5 bases between. Germline CDR1 SNHLY, CDR2 FYNNEI. The CDR3 has 11 residues. CDR3 amino acids: CASSFDYEQYF. The CDR3 coding sequence is TGTGCCAGCAGTTTTGACTACGAGCAGTACTTC.

There are many counts of this clonotype. The gene calls are TRBV3-1 and TRBJ2-7; 12 bases are shared with TRBD2. The length of the CDR3 is 15 residues. The ends lost 4 bases at V and 3 bases at J; junction bases unmatched: 4. The germline V gene has CDR1 LGHDT and CDR2 YNNKEL (reference sequence). CDR3 DNA sequence: TGTGCCAGCAGCCCTCCGGGACTAGCGGGCTACGAGCAGTACTTC. This gives the protein CASSPPGLAGYEQYF.

This clonotype was seen many times. V gene TRBV7-9 combines with J gene TRBJ1-2, with TRBD1 matching over 8 bases. The CDR3 extends over 13 amino acids. CDR1 SEHNR and CDR2 FQNEAQ come from the germline V gene (reference sequence). V lost 4 bases and J lost 5; bases outside the gene matches: 3. The chain's CDR3 is CASSYRGVYGYTF. The DNA of the CDR3 is TGTGCCAGCAGCTACAGGGGGGTTTATGGCTACACCTTC.

This clonotype was recorded a few times. The CDR3: CATSRASGTVYSNQPQHF. The CDR3 DNA follows: TGTGCCACCAGCAGGGCATCCGGGACAGTCTATAGCAATCAGCCCCAGCATTTT. J is TRBJ1-5 and V is TRBV15, with TRBD1 matching over 7 bases. After removal of 3 bases from V and 0 bases from J, the junction contained 11 bases not matched to a gene. This CDR3 region has 18 residues. In germline, CDR1 is LNHNV, CDR2 YYDKDF (reference sequence).

This clonotype was found many times. This chain links TRBV20-1 with TRBJ2-7; 10 nucleotides agree with TRBD1. Germline V gene data show CDR1 as DFQATT and CDR2 as SNEGSKA (reference sequence). V gave up 7 bases and J gave up 3 bases; unmatched junction bases: 6. This CDR3 comprises 13 residues. In DNA form, the CDR3 reads TGCAGTGGGGGACAGGGGAGTAACTACGAGCAGTACTTC. Amino acids: CSGGQGSNYEQYF.

The chain combines TRBV4-1 with TRBJ2-3, with 8 bases fitting TRBD2. Trimming cost V 0 bases and J 2 bases; bases outside gene matches: 16. Germline V gene lookup returns CDR1 MGHRA and CDR2 YSYEKL. The CDR3 loop spans 20 amino acids. The CDR3 sequence: CASSQEEGDRTLADTDTQYF. Here the CDR3 DNA reads TGCGCCAGCAGCCAAGAGGAGGGGGACCGCACACTAGCGGACACAGATACGCAGTATTTT.

A few counts support this clonotype. V is TRBV12-3 or TRBV12-4 and J is TRBJ2-7, with 9 bases lining up with TRBD1. V lost 5 bases, J lost 2 bases, and 4 bases stayed unmatched. The CDR3 has 14 residues. In DNA, the CDR3 is TGTGCCAGCAGTGGAGGGGACAGGGCCTACGAGCAGTACTTC. The encoded protein is CASSGGDRAYEQYF.